The 8 T cell receptor beta chains below all came from one sample that was sequenced in a study of T cell responses to AZD1222 COVID-19 vaccine. Repertoires were generated with immunoSEQ multiplex PCR, while TCRdb's copy carries only in-frame clones and drops some. The sample records fewer than 180,000 clones, around nine tenths being singletons. This specimen was peripheral blood, taken 28 days after the second AZD1222 dose. Receptor source: an adult who received the AZD1222 COVID-19 vaccine.

This chain uses TRBV3-1 (or the pseudogene TRBV3-2) with TRBJ1-1; 8 bases match TRBD1. The trim removed 2 bases at V and 1 base at J, leaving 6 bases unmatched. The CDR3 has 16 residues. The V gene's germline CDR1 is LGHDT and CDR2 YNNKEL (reference sequence). CDR3 DNA sequence: TGTGCCAGCAGCCAATTTCCCGGGACAGGGAACACTGAAGCTTTCTTT. The encoded protein is CASSQFPGTGNTEAFF.

The CDR3 protein is CASSLTQGPGEQYF. For the CDR3, the DNA is TGTGCCAGCAGCTTAACCCAGGGTCCTGGCGAGCAGTACTTC. The chain employs TRBV7-9 and TRBJ2-7; weak D call: TRBD1 (5 bases). Germline V gene data show CDR1 as SEHNR and CDR2 as FQNEAQ (reference sequence). V dropped 2 bases and J dropped 6 bases, with 14 bases sitting between them. This CDR3 has 14 residues. Complete variable domain (other parts from reference TRBV7-9 and TRBJ2-7): DTGVSQNPRHKITKRGQNVTFRCDPISEHNRLYWYRQTLGQGPEFLTYFQNEAQLEKSRLLSDRFSAERPKGSFSTLEIQRTEQGDSAMYLCASSLTQGPGEQYFGPGTRLTVT.

The chain uses TRBV12-3 or TRBV12-4 and TRBJ1-2; 7 nucleotides line up with TRBD1. The length of the CDR3 is 11 residues. The junction had 4 bases not matched to a gene; V was cut back by 7 bases and J by 8 bases. CDR3 nucleotides: TGTGCCAGCAAGACAGGGTGGGGCTACACCTTC. Translation gives CASKTGWGYTF.

The chain carries TRBV7-6 and TRBJ2-7, with a possible D match to TRBD2 (6 bases). This CDR3 region has 13 residues. The V gene lost 1 base and the J gene lost 4 bases, with 8 bases spanning the gap. Germline V gives CDR1 SGHVS, CDR2 FNYEAQ. CDR3 bases: TGTGCCAGCAGCTTAGAGGCGGGATACGAGCAGTACTTC. This codes for CASSLEAGYEQYF.

This chain connects TRBV12-5 to TRBJ2-7; D may be TRBD2 (5 bases). The ends were cut back, 0 bases at V and 4 bases at J, with 7 bases in the middle. The CDR3 is 13 amino acids. CDR1 and CDR2 from the germline V gene are LGHNT and FRNRAP. CDR3 DNA: TGTGCTAGTGGTTTGGTGGGAGCATACGAGCAGTACTTC. As protein: CASGLVGAYEQYF.

The rearrangement links TRBV27 to TRBJ2-1; no firm D call. V gave up 0 bases and J gave up 0 bases, with 6 bases separating them. Germline values: CDR1 MNHEY, CDR2 SMNVEV (reference sequence). The CDR3 loop spans 15 amino acids. CDR3 sequence (DNA): TGTGCCAGCAGTTTATCCCTAAGCTCCTACAATGAGCAGTTCTTC. It is translated as CASSLSLSSYNEQFF.

The rearrangement uses TRBV6-5 and TRBJ2-3; maybe TRBD1 (5 bases). Trimming took off 2 bases at V and 2 bases at J, with 11 bases between the two ends. Germline V gives CDR1 MNHEY, CDR2 SVGAGI. The CDR3 has 15 amino acids. The CDR3 DNA sequence: TGTGCCAGCAGTTACAGGGGTACTCCCACAGATACGCAGTATTTT. Encoded protein: CASSYRGTPTDTQYF.

The chain joins TRBV29-1 to TRBJ1-1; D unresolved. This CDR3 comprises 12 residues. Trimming took off 5 bases at V and 0 bases at J, with 7 bases between the two ends. The germline V gene has CDR1 SQVTM and CDR2 ANQGSEA. The CDR3 is CSVQWMNTEAFF. Written as DNA, the CDR3 is TGCAGCGTTCAATGGATGAACACTGAAGCTTTCTTT.